Shown below are 27 T cell receptor beta chains from a single sample sequenced in a study of patients and donors after allogeneic stem cell transplantation. TCRdb re-called the RT-PCR reads with MiXCR, one entry per CDR3 protein. The sample has about 410,000 distinct CDR3 sequences, roughly 17% seen once; the top ten hold 7% to 7.5%. Sequenced material: blood, either unsorted or a sorted T cell fraction (not recorded which). These receptors were obtained from a human donor who was either an allogeneic HSCT recipient or a stem cell or donor lymphocyte infusion donor (not recorded which). It is not recorded whose cells these are; they may come from a transplant donor.

V usage is TRBV20-1 and J usage is TRBJ1-5; D is unresolved. The CDR3 spans 15 residues. The V end was cut by 0 bases, the J end by 8 bases, with 17 bases between. The germline V gene encodes CDR1 DFQATT and CDR2 SNEGSKA (reference sequence). The DNA of the CDR3 is TGCAGTGCTAGAGATCCCGGGCACCTCCAGGAGCCCCAGCATTTT. Amino acids: CSARDPGHLQEPQHF.

This chain joins TRBV25-1 and TRBJ1-3; 8 nucleotides align to TRBD1. Germline values: CDR1 MGHDK, CDR2 SYGVNS. With V trimmed by 5 bases and J by 0 bases, 9 bases remained unmatched. The CDR3 spans 17 residues. This CDR3 is CASSSIDRGISGNTIYF. The CDR3 nucleotides are TGTGCCAGCAGTTCCATCGACAGGGGAATCTCTGGAAACACCATATATTTT.

J is TRBJ1-5 and V is TRBV5-6; TRBD1 is a possible D gene (6 bases). CDR3 size: 16 residues. Per germline, CDR1 SGHDT and CDR2 YYEEEE. Trimming shortened V by 4 bases and J by 1 base, and 15 bases separated the two germline ends. CDR3 loop: CASSGGTQPSNQPQHF. The DNA of the CDR3 is TGTGCCAGCAGCGGGGGGACACAGCCCAGCAATCAGCCCCAGCATTTT. Combining the CDR3 with reference TRBV5-6 and TRBJ1-5 gives the whole variable domain DAGVTQSPTHLIKTRGQQVTLRCSPKSGHDTVSWYQQALGQGPQFIFQYYEEEERQRGNFPDRFSGHQFPNYSSELNVNALLLGDSALYLCASSGGTQPSNQPQHFGDGTRLSIL.

In this sample, this clonotype turned up a few times. V and J are TRBV6-2 or TRBV6-3 and TRBJ2-7; 12 nucleotides agree with TRBD2. The V gene's germline CDR1 is MNHEY and CDR2 SVGEGT. The CDR3 loop spans 17 amino acids. The junction had 5 bases not matched to a gene; V was cut back by 2 bases and J by 0 bases. The CDR3 DNA reads TGTGCCAGCAGTTACAGGACTAGCGGGGCGTTCTCCTACGAGCAGTACTTC. Encoded protein: CASSYRTSGAFSYEQYF.

This clonotype was observed a handful of times. V gene TRBV7-8 combines with J gene TRBJ2-4; a possible D gene is TRBD2 (7 bases). Germline V lookup: CDR1 SGHVS, CDR2 FQNEAQ. This CDR3 region has 15 residues. Trimming took off 3 bases at V and 8 bases at J, with 17 bases between the two ends. The CDR3 DNA sequence: TGTGCCAGCAGCTTTAGGGGGGGCGGCTTTGACATTCAGTACTTC. It translates to CASSFRGGGFDIQYF.

This clonotype occurred a few times. The V gene is TRBV20-1, the J gene TRBJ2-5, with TRBD2 matching over 8 bases. Germline V gene data show CDR1 as DFQATT and CDR2 as SNEGSKA (reference sequence). J gave up 5 bases and V 0 bases, and 8 bases lay outside the gene matches. The CDR3 sequence is 15 residues long. The CDR3 reads CSARDITGGTETQYF. The CDR3 DNA follows: TGCAGTGCTAGAGATATAACGGGGGGGACCGAGACCCAGTACTTC.

There are a few counts of this clonotype. The gene calls are TRBV20-1 and TRBJ2-7; 9 nucleotides agree with TRBD2. Germline CDR1 is DFQATT and CDR2 is SNEGSKA (reference sequence). CDR3 length equals 15 residues. Trimming took 4 bases from V and 0 from J; bases not matched to a gene: 7. The CDR3 DNA follows: TGCAGTGCTACCCCCACTAGCGGGCACTCCTACGAGCAGTACTTC. This gives the protein CSATPTSGHSYEQYF.

A few counts support this clonotype. The rearrangement uses TRBV4-3 and TRBJ1-1; 7 bases are a match to TRBD1. The CDR3 is 16 residues long. The germline gives CDR1 LGHNA, CDR2 YSLEER. V was pared by 0 bases and J by 3 bases, with 7 bases of the junction left unmatched. The CDR3 sequence: CASSQDREGAHTEAFF. The CDR3 DNA reads TGCGCCAGCAGCCAAGATCGGGAGGGGGCTCACACTGAAGCTTTCTTT.

V and J are TRBV7-2 and TRBJ2-3; D is unclear. Germline V gene data show CDR1 as SGHTA and CDR2 as FQGNSA. The CDR3 contains 12 residues. V was clipped by 4 bases and J by 8 bases, with 10 bases between them. CDR3 sequence: CASSSPFGTQYF. The CDR3 DNA is TGTGCCAGCAGCTCCCCCTTCGGTACGCAGTATTTT.

J is TRBJ2-7 and V is TRBV20-1; a possible D gene is TRBD2 (5 bases). The CDR3 runs to 14 residues. Deletions cut 6 bases from V and 0 bases from J, with 15 bases between. Germline V gene sequence: CDR1 DFQATT, CDR2 SNEGSKA (reference sequence). The CDR3 here is CSAPRSGSSYEQYF. The CDR3 region has the DNA TGCAGTGCCCCAAGGAGCGGAAGCTCCTACGAGCAGTACTTC.

There are many counts of this clonotype. The V and J genes are TRBV12-3 or TRBV12-4 and TRBJ2-2; a weak D match, TRBD2 (6 bases). V dropped 3 bases and J dropped 5 bases, with 10 bases sitting between them. The CDR3 is 14 residues long. CDR3 bases: TGTGCCAGCAGTTTGACTAGAGGAACCGGGGAGCTGTTTTTT. This sequence encodes CASSLTRGTGELFF.

There are many counts of this clonotype. The chain combines TRBV12-3 or TRBV12-4 with TRBJ2-1; D is possibly TRBD1 or TRBD2 (7 bases each). Trimming took off 2 bases at V and 7 bases at J, with 12 bases between the two ends. The CDR3 runs 14 residues. For the CDR3, the DNA is TGTGCCAGCAGTTTAATCAGGGGGGGAAATGAGCAGTTCTTC. It codes for CASSLIRGGNEQFF.

This rearrangement joins TRBV5-1 to TRBJ2-2; the D gene is possibly TRBD2 (6 bases). The length of the CDR3 is 16 residues. Germline V gene data show CDR1 as SGHRS and CDR2 as YFSETQ. V gave up 0 bases and J gave up 2 bases, with 11 bases separating them. CDR3 loop: CASSLAAAGNTGELFF. CDR3 in DNA: TGCGCCAGCAGCTTGGCCGCCGCGGGAAACACCGGGGAGCTGTTTTTT.

V gene TRBV7-9 combines with J gene TRBJ2-1; 8 positions agree with TRBD1. V lost 5 bases, J lost 6 bases, and 6 bases stayed unmatched. The CDR3 runs 14 residues. Germline CDR1 and CDR2: SEHNR and FQNEAQ (reference sequence). The CDR3 loop reads CASSILTGVNEQFF. Here the CDR3 DNA reads TGTGCCAGCAGCATCCTGACAGGGGTCAATGAGCAGTTCTTC.

This clonotype was detected many times. The chain couples TRBV12-3 or TRBV12-4 to TRBJ2-3; TRBD2 might be the D (6 bases). Between the trimmed V and J ends, which lost 4 bases and 1 base, there was a span of 6 bases. The CDR3 spans 13 residues. The CDR3 sequence: CASSWGGTDTQYF. The CDR3 DNA reads TGTGCCAGCAGTTGGGGGGGCACAGATACGCAGTATTTT.

The rearrangement uses TRBV12-3 or TRBV12-4 and TRBJ2-5; D is perhaps TRBD1 (5 bases). The V end lost 2 bases, the J end lost 5 bases, and 24 bases lay between the germline ends. The CDR3 is 18 amino acids. The CDR3 here is CASSLSPGVGQGWETQYF. The CDR3 DNA is TGTGCCAGCAGTTTAAGCCCGGGTGTAGGTCAGGGTTGGGAGACCCAGTACTTC.

The chain uses TRBV20-1 and TRBJ1-5, with D maybe TRBD1 (5 bases). Germline V lookup: CDR1 DFQATT, CDR2 SNEGSKA (reference sequence). V lost 3 bases and J lost 0, with 12 bases in between. CDR3 length equals 15 residues. This CDR3 reads CSASSAGSSNQPQHF. The DNA for the CDR3 is TGCAGTGCTAGTTCGGCAGGGTCTAGCAATCAGCCCCAGCATTTT.

The V and J genes are TRBV19 and TRBJ2-7; D perhaps matches TRBD2 (6 bases). Trimming took 4 bases from V and 6 from J, leaving 13 bases between them. From germline, CDR1 is LNHDA and CDR2 SQIVND (reference sequence). This CDR3 region has 13 residues. The CDR3 spells CASSTNGGSEQYF. The DNA of the CDR3 is TGTGCCAGTAGTACTAATGGAGGGAGCGAGCAGTACTTC.

This clonotype occurred a few times. This sequence joins TRBV6-6 and TRBJ2-7; D gene unclear. Germline loops: CDR1 MNHNY, CDR2 SVGAGI (reference sequence). The CDR3 spans 12 residues. Between the trimmed V and J ends, which lost 6 bases and 0 bases, there was a span of 6 bases. CDR3 in DNA: TGTGCCAGCAGGGAGAGCTCCTACGAGCAGTACTTC. Translated, it gives CASRESSYEQYF.

V usage is TRBV10-3 and J usage is TRBJ1-2; D gene unclear. CDR1 and CDR2 (germline): ENHRY, SYGVKD. The CDR3 is 13 amino acids. V shed 0 bases and J shed 6 bases, with 8 bases lying between them. This CDR3 reads CAISESERDGYTF. DNA of the CDR3: TGTGCCATCAGTGAGTCGGAGAGGGATGGCTACACCTTC.

J is TRBJ1-6 and V is TRBV7-8; weak D call: TRBD1 (6 bases). This CDR3 is 15 amino acids long. Germline V gene lookup returns CDR1 SGHVS and CDR2 FQNEAQ. Trimming took 1 base from V and 4 from J, leaving 8 bases between them. DNA for the CDR3: TGTGCCAGCAGCTTAGAGACAGGATATAATTCACCCCTCCACTTT. The encoded protein is CASSLETGYNSPLHF.

This chain uses TRBV7-2 with TRBJ2-1; D not certain. The CDR3 is 13 residues long. Trimming took 6 bases from V and 5 from J, leaving 11 bases between them. CDR1 and CDR2 from the germline V gene are SGHTA and FQGNSA. CDR3 nucleotides: TGTGCCAGCAGTTTCGGACGGCACAATGAGCAGTTCTTC. Translation: CASSFGRHNEQFF.

This clonotype was detected ten times or more. The chain joins TRBV5-1 to TRBJ2-3; TRBD2 aligns across 10 bases. Germline CDR1 and CDR2: SGHRS and YFSETQ. The CDR3 is 20 amino acids. J gave up 0 bases and V 3 bases, and 16 bases lay outside the gene matches. CDR3 in DNA: TGCGCCAGCAGCTGGGTACCTAGCGGGGGAGATGTTTCTAGCACAGATACGCAGTATTTT. This encodes CASSWVPSGGDVSSTDTQYF.

This chain uses TRBV12-5 with TRBJ1-2; D is uncertain. The V gene lost 2 bases and the J gene lost 4 bases, with 8 bases spanning the gap. The CDR3 is made up of 13 amino acids. CDR1 and CDR2 (germline): LGHNT, FRNRAP. The CDR3 bases are TGTGCTAGTGGTTTGACAGAGACCTATGGCTACACCTTC. This gives the protein CASGLTETYGYTF.

There are a few counts of this clonotype. J is TRBJ2-7 and V is TRBV5-8; D perhaps matches TRBD1 (8 bases). The CDR3 is made up of 14 amino acids. V was cut by 9 bases and J by 1 base, with 17 bases left in between. CDR1 is SGHTS, CDR2 YDEGEE, per germline. CDR3: CAIRTGRGSYEQYF. The DNA for the CDR3 is TGTGCCATCCGGACAGGGAGGGGTTCCTACGAGCAGTACTTC.

This clonotype was seen many times. The CDR3: CSVGGDEQFF. The CDR3 DNA reads TGCAGCGTCGGAGGCGATGAGCAGTTCTTC. J is TRBJ2-1 and V is TRBV29-1, with D possibly TRBD2 on 5 matching bases. This CDR3 is 10 amino acids long. Trimming removed 6 bases from V and 8 bases from J, with 8 bases in between. Germline V lookup: CDR1 SQVTM, CDR2 ANQGSEA.

In this sample, this clonotype turned up many times. V usage is TRBV7-9 and J usage is TRBJ2-7; 7 positions match TRBD2. This CDR3 contains 15 residues. Germline V gene lookup returns CDR1 SEHNR and CDR2 FQNEAQ (reference sequence). With V trimmed by 0 bases and J by 0 bases, 2 bases remained unmatched. Here the CDR3 DNA reads TGTGCCAGCAGCTTAGCGGGAGGGTCCTCCTACGAGCAGTACTTC. Its translation: CASSLAGGSSYEQYF.